Listed below are T cell receptor beta chains from one sample, sequenced in a study of glioma-infiltrating T cells. In TCRdb, the multiplex PCR reads were re-called with MiXCR into one record per CDR3 protein. The top ten hold about 16% of the sample, which has about 130,000 distinct CDR3 sequences, 23% seen once. Sequences were obtained from glioma tissue, nonneoplastic brain tissue, or PBMCs (not recorded which). Source of these receptors: a human donor with low-grade glioma or glioblastoma, undergoing nonglioma brain surgery, or in good health (not recorded which). Both conserved end residues are part of each CDR3. A D gene is named only where the DNA matches it firmly. Rows may omit the clone size; those that give it use once, few, many or a size class.

clone_size	d_call	v_call	j_call	cdr3_aa	cdr3_nt
many	NA	TRBV11-3	TRBJ2-1	CASSRPPYNEQFF	TGTGCCAGCAGCCGCCCACCCTACAATGAGCAGTTCTTC
few	NA	TRBV5-6	TRBJ2-7	CASSSANYEQYF	TGTGCCAGCAGCTCCGCTAACTACGAGCAGTACTTC
many	NA	TRBV28	TRBJ1-5	CASSSTNQPQHF	TGTGCCAGCAGTTCTACGAATCAGCCCCAGCATTTT
once	TRBD2	TRBV5-1	TRBJ2-3	CASSLAGGLAAFPYF	TGCGCCAGCAGCTTGGCAGGAGGACTAGCGGCGTTCCCGTATTTT
NA	NA	TRBV3-1	TRBJ2-1	CASSQLARRDEQFF	TGTGCCAGCAGCCAACTAGCGAGAAGGGATGAGCAGTTCTTC
NA	TRBD2	TRBV7-9	TRBJ2-7	CASSPWELASSYEQYF	TGTGCCAGCAGCCCCTGGGAACTAGCGAGCTCCTACGAGCAGTACTTC
many	TRBD1	TRBV7-2	TRBJ1-1	CASSRDRLVAFF	TGTGCCAGCTCTCGGGACAGGCTAGTAGCTTTCTTT
NA	NA	TRBV3-1	TRBJ2-1	CASSQGAGPEQFF	TGTGCCAGCAGCCAAGGCGCCGGGCCTGAGCAGTTCTTC
few	NA	TRBV7-7	TRBJ2-5	CASSSDAAETQYF	TGTGCTAGCAGCTCAGATGCGGCGGAGACCCAGTACTTC
many	NA	TRBV29-1	TRBJ2-5	CSVGVGGGQETQYF	TGCAGCGTTGGGGTCGGCGGTGGCCAAGAGACCCAGTACTTC
NA	TRBD1	TRBV20-1	TRBJ1-1	CSARPTGANTEAFF	TGCAGTGCTAGACCGACAGGGGCGAACACTGAAGCTTTCTTT
NA	NA	TRBV5-1	TRBJ1-2	CASRQDEYGYTF	TGCGCCAGCCGTCAAGACGAGTATGGCTACACCTTC
many	NA	TRBV7-2	TRBJ2-3	CASGLGGLYTDTQYF	TGTGCCAGCGGCTTAGGAGGACTGTACACAGATACGCAGTATTTT
many	NA	TRBV6-1	TRBJ2-4	CASTSDLKNIQYF	TGTGCCAGCACCTCGGACCTGAAAAACATTCAGTACTTC
many	NA	TRBV6-1	TRBJ1-5	CASSPGYNQPQHF	TGTGCCAGCAGTCCAGGATACAATCAGCCCCAGCATTTT
NA	NA	TRBV5-1	TRBJ2-7	CASSTDSQGEQYF	TGCGCCAGCAGCACGGACAGTCAAGGCGAGCAGTACTTC
many	NA	TRBV5-1	TRBJ1-2	CASSLEPGNYGYTF	TGCGCCAGCAGCTTGGAGCCGGGAAACTATGGCTACACCTTC
NA	NA	TRBV4-2	TRBJ2-7	CASSRRLQGEGGYEQYF	TGTGCCAGCAGCCGGAGGCTCCAGGGGGAGGGCGGCTACGAGCAGTACTTC
many	NA	TRBV28	TRBJ1-1	CASTLGYINTEAFF	TGTGCCAGCACCCTAGGTTACATTAACACTGAAGCTTTCTTT
many	NA	TRBV28	TRBJ2-7	CASSLRGPRSDEQYF	TGTGCCAGCAGTTTGCGTGGCCCGAGGTCGGACGAGCAGTACTTC
many	TRBD1	TRBV6-1	TRBJ1-1	CASSRDRGRDTEAFF	TGTGCCAGCAGCCGGGACAGGGGGCGAGACACTGAAGCTTTCTTT
many	NA	TRBV7-2	TRBJ2-7	CASSLLAGNTYEQYF	TGTGCCAGCAGCTTATTGGCAGGCAATACCTACGAGCAGTACTTC
many	TRBD1	TRBV27	TRBJ1-5	CASSRSDRVDQPQHF	TGTGCCAGCAGTCGTAGCGACAGGGTCGATCAGCCCCAGCATTTT
many	TRBD2	TRBV7-2	TRBJ2-3	CASSASGKSTDTQYF	TGTGCCAGCAGCGCTAGCGGGAAGAGCACAGATACGCAGTATTTT
few	NA	TRBV7-9	TRBJ1-1	CASSPKDRSGEAFF	TGTGCCAGCAGCCCCAAAGACAGGAGCGGCGAAGCTTTCTTT
many	NA	TRBV6-2/TRBV6-3	TRBJ2-7	CASSQGVATEQYF	TGTGCCAGCAGTCAAGGGGTGGCGACCGAGCAGTACTTC
NA	NA	TRBV7-6	TRBJ1-2	CANSLECYGYTF	TGTGCCAACAGCTTAGAGTGTTATGGCTACACCTTC
many	NA	TRBV3-1	TRBJ2-3	CASSQGSDTQYF	TGTGCCAGCAGCCAGGGTTCAGATACGCAGTATTTT
NA	NA	TRBV27	TRBJ2-7	CASSFGRINEQHF	TGTGCCAGCAGTTTCGGCAGGATAAACGAGCAGCACTTC
many	TRBD2	TRBV6-1	TRBJ2-7	CASSSFLAGTSYEQYF	TGTGCCAGCAGTTCTTTCCTAGCGGGGACCTCCTACGAGCAGTACTTC
many	NA	TRBV7-9	TRBJ1-1	CASSLASEAFF	TGTGCCAGCAGCTTAGCAAGTGAAGCTTTCTTT
NA	TRBD1	TRBV6-5	TRBJ2-1	CASGTGVYEQFF	TGTGCGTCCGGGACAGGGGTCTATGAGCAGTTCTTC
NA	NA	TRBV10-3	TRBJ2-5	CAISAVRETQYF	TGTGCCATCAGTGCTGTTCGGGAGACCCAGTACTTC
many	NA	TRBV7-9	TRBJ2-5	CASSLSETQYF	TGTGCCAGCAGCTTATCAGAGACCCAGTACTTC
NA	TRBD2	TRBV19	TRBJ2-4	CASSSGLGLNIQYF	TGTGCCAGTAGTTCCGGACTAGGCCTAAACATTCAGTACTTC
many	NA	TRBV4-3	TRBJ2-1	CASSQGHLNEQFF	TGCGCCAGCAGCCAAGGACACTTGAATGAGCAGTTCTTC
few	NA	TRBV19	TRBJ1-3	CASSIRSEPGNTIYF	TGTGCCAGTAGTATTCGGTCGGAGCCCGGAAACACCATATATTTT
NA	NA	TRBV9	TRBJ1-1	CASSVEGDMNTEAFF	TGTGCCAGCAGCGTAGAAGGGGACATGAACACTGAAGCTTTCTTT
NA	NA	TRBV29-1	TRBJ2-5	CSVDKQGRGNYQETQYF	TGCAGCGTTGATAAGCAGGGGCGAGGAAACTACCAAGAGACCCAGTACTTC
many	NA	TRBV4-2	TRBJ1-1	CASSQGPGMNTEAFF	TGTGCCAGCAGCCAAGGGCCCGGGATGAACACTGAAGCTTTCTTT
many	NA	TRBV7-2	TRBJ2-5	CASSLVGTSETQYF	TGTGCCAGCAGCTTAGTAGGGACCTCAGAGACCCAGTACTTC
few	TRBD1	TRBV29-1	TRBJ1-1	CSVEQGGSTEAFF	TGCAGCGTTGAACAGGGGGGGAGCACTGAAGCTTTCTTT
NA	NA	TRBV5-6	TRBJ1-1	CASSLAPGNTEAFF	TGTGCCAGCAGCTTGGCCCCAGGTAACACTGAAGCTTTCTTT
many	TRBD1	TRBV4-1	TRBJ2-2	CASSQVLGHLRTGGTGELFF	TGCGCCAGCAGCCAAGTACTTGGGCACCTCCGAACAGGGGGCACCGGGGAGCTGTTTTTT
many	TRBD2	TRBV7-9	TRBJ2-7	CASEPPGLAGSEQYF	TGTGCCAGCGAACCTCCGGGACTAGCGGGATCCGAGCAGTACTTC
many	NA	TRBV15	TRBJ1-5	CATSIDSGQPQHF	TGTGCCACCAGCATTGATAGCGGTCAGCCCCAGCATTTT
many	TRBD1	TRBV29-1	TRBJ1-1	CSVLKQGPPGAFF	TGCAGCGTTCTGAAACAGGGGCCTCCGGGGGCTTTCTTT
many	NA	TRBV2	TRBJ2-1	CASSWVGREYNEQFF	TGTGCCAGCAGTTGGGTCGGGAGAGAGTACAATGAGCAGTTCTTC
many	NA	TRBV14	TRBJ1-3	CASSQDWGPSPGNTIYF	TGTGCCAGCAGCCAAGATTGGGGCCCTTCGCCTGGAAACACCATATATTTT
many	NA	TRBV7-2	TRBJ2-5	CASSLVRGMETQYF	TGTGCCAGCAGCTTAGTTCGGGGGATGGAGACCCAGTACTTC
NA	NA	TRBV19	TRBJ1-5	CASNSRNSNQPQHF	TGTGCCAGTAACAGCCGCAATAGCAATCAGCCCCAGCATTTT
many	TRBD2	TRBV11-1	TRBJ2-1	CASSSLAGGSYNEQFF	TGTGCCAGCAGCTCGCTAGCGGGAGGGTCCTACAATGAGCAGTTCTTC
NA	TRBD1	TRBV12-3/TRBV12-4	TRBJ1-2	CASIPQPGGGGYTF	TGTGCCAGCATCCCCCAGCCAGGGGGCGGTGGCTACACCTTC